The sample holds a few counts of the clone carrying this TCR beta chain. The antigen remains unidentified. The investigators reverse transcribed all of the isolated RNA, so they sequenced expressed TCRB transcripts. Some clones are missing from TCRdb's copy, which holds only in-frame ones; the method was immunoSEQ multiplex PCR. The sample holds about 360,000 clones, over 10% seen once. The sample comes from a study of beta chain features in type 1 diabetes. CDR3 length: 14 residues. V trimming: 7 bases; J trimming: 1 base; junction bases outside the gene matches: 3. The germline CDR1 and CDR2 sequences are SNHLY and FYNNEI. Study-wide points: Cells expressing TCR highly could be over-represented by cDNA sequencing.

This TCR derives from a man aged 18 to 30 in good health. Specimen: naive CD4+ T cells from blood. V and J are TRBV2 and TRBJ2-2; 7 bases line up with TRBD1. The DNA for the CDR3 is TGTGCCAGCACCTGGACAGGGAACACCGGGGAGCTGTTTTTT. Translating gives CASTWTGNTGELFF.